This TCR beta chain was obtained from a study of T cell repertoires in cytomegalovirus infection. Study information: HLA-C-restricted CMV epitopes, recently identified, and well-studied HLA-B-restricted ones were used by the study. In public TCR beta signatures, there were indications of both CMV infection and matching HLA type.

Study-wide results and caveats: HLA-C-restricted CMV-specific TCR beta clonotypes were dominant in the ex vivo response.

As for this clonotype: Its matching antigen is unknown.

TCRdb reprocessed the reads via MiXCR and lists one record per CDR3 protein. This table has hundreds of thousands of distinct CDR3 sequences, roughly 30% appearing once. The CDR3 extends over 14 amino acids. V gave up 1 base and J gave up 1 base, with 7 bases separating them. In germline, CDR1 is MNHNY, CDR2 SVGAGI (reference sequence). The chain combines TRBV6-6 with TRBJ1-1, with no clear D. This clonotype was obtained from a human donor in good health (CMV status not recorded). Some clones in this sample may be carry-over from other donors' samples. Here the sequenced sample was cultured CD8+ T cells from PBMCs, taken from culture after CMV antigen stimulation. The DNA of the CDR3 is TGTGCCAGCAGTTACTATCGACAGAACACTGAAGCTTTCTTT. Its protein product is CASSYYRQNTEAFF.